This T cell receptor (beta chain) was obtained from a study of T cell responses to AZD1222 COVID-19 vaccine. Looking at the study overall: Both about-4-week and about-12-week second-dose recipients were combined. Whole-study results and caveats: Regions 160-218 and 743-854 dominated among vaccine-associated CD4 TCRs spanning spike.

On this clone: Antigen unknown.

TCRdb's table, derived via immunoSEQ multiplex PCR, lists solely in-frame clones and lacks some. Of 90,000 to 150,000 clones listed, 80% to 90% are singletons. This CDR3 spans 13 amino acids. The V and J ends lost 2 bases and 3 bases respectively, with 7 bases between them. Germline values: CDR1 SGHRS, CDR2 YFSETQ. This material consisted of peripheral blood, taken on day 0 of AZD1222 vaccination. The clonotype was recovered from an adult in good health. This chain connects TRBV5-1 to TRBJ2-3; D ambiguous. Written as DNA, the CDR3 is TGCGCCAGCAGCTTATTGGGAACAGATACGCAGTATTTT. Protein: CASSLLGTDTQYF.